This TCR beta chain was identified in a study of blood T cells in healthy people across ages. For the second PCR, which ran for about 7 to 11 cycles, a sample-barcoded 5' primer and a J-beta primer mix were used. TCRdb fed the 5' RACE reads into MiXCR, producing one record per CDR3 protein. Seen here are a few hundred thousand distinct CDR3 sequences, 50% to 60% observed once, and the top ten hold around 53%. V lost 0 bases and J lost 11, with 13 bases in between. The CDR3 sequence is 12 residues long. The germline gives CDR1 DFQATT, CDR2 SNEGSKA (reference sequence). The sample holds many counts of this clonotype. It may be a read error: a sequence one base away is much more abundant.

The sequenced sample consisted of blood. The source is a man aged 55 to 70 in good health. The chain has TRBV20-1 and TRBJ2-5, with D possibly being TRBD1 (6 bases). The chain's CDR3 is CSARDPGDEQYF. DNA of the CDR3: TGCAGTGCTAGAGACCCAGGGGATGAGCAGTACTTC.